The rows below give T cell receptor beta chains drawn from one sample of a study of OX40 agonist ivuxolimab in advanced cancers. Assay used: immunoSEQ multiplex PCR; TCRdb lists only in-frame clones, some missing. The sample contains 70,000 to 85,000 clones, about 88% of which appear only once. This specimen was CD4+ or CD8+ T cells sorted from blood, taken in a trial of the OX40 agonist ivuxolimab. The receptor source for this set is an adult with an advanced solid tumor such as melanoma, head and neck, liver or kidney cancer. The CDR3 runs from the conserved cysteine through the conserved F or W. A D gene is named only where the DNA matches it firmly. Some rows have no size entry. The others give once, few or many, or a class for an expanded clone.

D: -
J: TRBJ1-1
size: -
V: TRBV29-1
DNA: TGCAGCGCTGTAATGGGCACTGAAGCTTTCTTT
CDR3: CSAVMGTEAFF

D: -
J: TRBJ1-3
size: -
V: TRBV7-6
DNA: TGTGCCAGGGAACAGGGAGGATCCTCTGGAAACACCATATATTTT
CDR3: CAREQGGSSGNTIYF

D: TRBD2
J: TRBJ2-1
size: -
V: TRBV19
DNA: TGTGCCAGTAGTATAGGTTGGCGGGGGAAGCGGGTTTACAATGAGCAGTTCTTC
CDR3: CASSIGWRGKRVYNEQFF

D: -
J: TRBJ1-1
size: -
V: TRBV19
DNA: TGTGCCAGTAGTCCTAGGGCCCGGACGGCCACTGAAGCTTTCTTT
CDR3: CASSPRARTATEAFF

D: -
J: TRBJ1-5
size: few
V: TRBV5-1
DNA: TGCGCCAGCAGCTTGCTGGGGGCAGGGAGTCAGCCCCAGCATTTT
CDR3: CASSLLGAGSQPQHF

D: -
J: TRBJ2-2
size: -
V: TRBV2
DNA: TGTGCCAGCAATGGTGGGGCGGCCGGGGAGCTGTTTTTT
CDR3: CASNGGAAGELFF

D: -
J: TRBJ1-6
size: -
V: TRBV7-3
DNA: TGTGCCAGCAGCTTAGGTGGGACGGAGTCCTCACCCCTCCACTTT
CDR3: CASSLGGTESSPLHF

D: -
J: TRBJ1-1
size: -
V: TRBV6-1
DNA: TGTGCCAGCAGGGGGACGGAAGGCACTGAAGCTTTCTTT
CDR3: CASRGTEGTEAFF

D: -
J: TRBJ1-5
size: -
V: TRBV19
DNA: TGTGCCAGTAGTATAGAGGCAGGGCCTCAGCCCCAGCATTTT
CDR3: CASSIEAGPQPQHF

D: TRBD1
J: TRBJ2-7
size: once
V: TRBV7-9
DNA: TGTGCCAGCAGCTCACACAGGGGCCTCACCTACGAGCAGTACTTC
CDR3: CASSSHRGLTYEQYF

D: -
J: TRBJ1-1
size: -
V: TRBV12-5
DNA: TGTGCTAGTGGCGAGGGTGTTGGGGGTGAAGCTTTCTTT
CDR3: CASGEGVGGEAFF

D: TRBD1
J: TRBJ1-1
size: -
V: TRBV10-1
DNA: TGCGCCAGCAGTGAGTCGACAGGGCGGAACACTGAAGCTTTCTTT
CDR3: CASSESTGRNTEAFF

D: TRBD2
J: TRBJ2-1
size: -
V: TRBV4-1
DNA: TGCGCCAGCAGCCCCAGACTAGCGGGCGTGTACGAGCAGTTCTTC
CDR3: CASSPRLAGVYEQFF

D: -
J: TRBJ2-5
size: -
V: TRBV2
DNA: TGTGCCAGCAGCGAAACCTGGGCCAAGGAGACCCAGTACTTC
CDR3: CASSETWAKETQYF